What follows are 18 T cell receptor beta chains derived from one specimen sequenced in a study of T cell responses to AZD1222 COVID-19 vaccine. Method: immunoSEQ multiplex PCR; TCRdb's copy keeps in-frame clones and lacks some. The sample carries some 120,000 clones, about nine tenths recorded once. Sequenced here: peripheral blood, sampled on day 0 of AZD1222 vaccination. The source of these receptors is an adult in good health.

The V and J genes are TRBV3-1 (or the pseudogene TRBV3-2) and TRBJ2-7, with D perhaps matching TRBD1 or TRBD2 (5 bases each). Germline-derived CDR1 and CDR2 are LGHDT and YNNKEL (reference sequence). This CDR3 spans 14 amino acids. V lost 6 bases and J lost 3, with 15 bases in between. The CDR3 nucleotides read TGTGCCAGCAGGCCGGGGCCAATACACTACGAGCAGTACTTC. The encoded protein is CASRPGPIHYEQYF.

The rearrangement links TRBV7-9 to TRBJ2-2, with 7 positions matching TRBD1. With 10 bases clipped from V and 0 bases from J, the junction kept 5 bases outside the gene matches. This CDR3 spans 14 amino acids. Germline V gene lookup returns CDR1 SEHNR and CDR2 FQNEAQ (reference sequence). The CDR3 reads CATDRAANTGELFF. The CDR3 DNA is TGTGCCACTGACAGGGCGGCGAACACCGGGGAGCTGTTTTTT.

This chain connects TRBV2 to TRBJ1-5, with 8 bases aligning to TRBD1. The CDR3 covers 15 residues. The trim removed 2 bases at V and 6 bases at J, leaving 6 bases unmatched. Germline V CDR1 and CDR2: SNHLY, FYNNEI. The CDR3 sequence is CASSERRTGRQPQHF. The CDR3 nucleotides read TGTGCCAGCAGTGAAAGGAGGACAGGGCGTCAGCCCCAGCATTTT.

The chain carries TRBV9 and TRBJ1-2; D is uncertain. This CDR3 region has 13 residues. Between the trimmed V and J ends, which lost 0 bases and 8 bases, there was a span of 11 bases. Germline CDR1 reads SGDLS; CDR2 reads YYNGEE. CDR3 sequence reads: CASSVAQSVGYTF. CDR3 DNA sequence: TGTGCCAGCAGCGTAGCTCAGAGTGTCGGCTACACCTTC.

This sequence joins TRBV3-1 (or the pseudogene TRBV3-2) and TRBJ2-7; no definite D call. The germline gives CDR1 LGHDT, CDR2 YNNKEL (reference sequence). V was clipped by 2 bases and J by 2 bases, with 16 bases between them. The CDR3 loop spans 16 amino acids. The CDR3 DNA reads TGTGCCAGCAGCCAATATAGTGTGGGCCTTACCTACGAGCAGTACTTC. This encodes CASSQYSVGLTYEQYF.

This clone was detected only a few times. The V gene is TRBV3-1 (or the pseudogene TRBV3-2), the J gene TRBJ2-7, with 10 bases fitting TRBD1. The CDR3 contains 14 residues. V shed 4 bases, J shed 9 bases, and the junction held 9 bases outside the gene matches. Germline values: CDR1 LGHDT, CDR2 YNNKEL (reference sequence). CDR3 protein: CASSPGGTGDRQYF. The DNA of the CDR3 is TGTGCCAGCAGCCCCGGCGGGACAGGGGATCGGCAGTACTTC.

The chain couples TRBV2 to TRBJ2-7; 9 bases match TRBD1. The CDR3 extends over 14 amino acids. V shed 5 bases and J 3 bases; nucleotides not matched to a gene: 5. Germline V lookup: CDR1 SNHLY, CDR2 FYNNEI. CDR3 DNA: TGTGCCAGCAGTCGGACAGGGGACTTCTACGAGCAGTACTTC. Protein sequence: CASSRTGDFYEQYF.

The CDR3 region is CASSSTTGGAEKLFF. CDR3 coding DNA: TGTGCCAGCAGCTCCACGACAGGGGGCGCCGAAAAACTGTTTTTT. J is TRBJ1-4 and V is TRBV9, with 10 bases aligning to TRBD1. The CDR3 is 15 residues long. Germline V CDR1 and CDR2: SGDLS, YYNGEE. The V and J ends lost 4 bases and 8 bases, in that order; junction bases with no gene match: 8.

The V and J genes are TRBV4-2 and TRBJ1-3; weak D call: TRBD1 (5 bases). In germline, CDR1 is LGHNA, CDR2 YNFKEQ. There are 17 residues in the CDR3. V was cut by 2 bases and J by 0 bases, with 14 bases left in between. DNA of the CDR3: TGTGCCAGCAGCCAAAGGGAGCAGGGCTACTCTGGAAACACCATATATTTT. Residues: CASSQREQGYSGNTIYF.

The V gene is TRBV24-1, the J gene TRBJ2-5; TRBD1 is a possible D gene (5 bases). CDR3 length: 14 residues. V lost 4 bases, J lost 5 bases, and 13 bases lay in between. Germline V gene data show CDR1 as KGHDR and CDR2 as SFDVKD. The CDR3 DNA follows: TGTGCCACCAGTGAGACGGCAGGGCGTGAGACCCAGTACTTC. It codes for CATSETAGRETQYF.

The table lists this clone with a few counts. The CDR3 loop reads CASSRQGSMLTGELFF. The CDR3, as DNA: TGTGCCAGCAGCAGACAGGGGTCGATGCTCACCGGGGAGCTGTTTTTT. The chain carries TRBV2 and TRBJ2-2; TRBD1 matches 8 bases. Germline V gives CDR1 SNHLY, CDR2 FYNNEI. There are 16 residues in the CDR3. J was trimmed by 4 bases and V by 6 bases; bases with no gene match: 10. Complete variable domain (other parts from reference TRBV2 and TRBJ2-2): EPEVTQTPSHQVTQMGQEVILRCVPISNHLYFYWYRQILGQKVEFLVSFYNNEISEKSEIFDDQFSVERPDGSNFTLKIRSTKLEDSAMYFCASSRQGSMLTGELFFGEGSRLTVL.

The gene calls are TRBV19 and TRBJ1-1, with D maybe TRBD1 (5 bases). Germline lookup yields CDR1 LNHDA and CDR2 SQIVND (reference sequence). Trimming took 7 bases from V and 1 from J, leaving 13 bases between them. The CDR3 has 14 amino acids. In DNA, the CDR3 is TGTGCCAGTACTCAAAGGGGATCGAACACTGAAGCTTTCTTT. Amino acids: CASTQRGSNTEAFF.

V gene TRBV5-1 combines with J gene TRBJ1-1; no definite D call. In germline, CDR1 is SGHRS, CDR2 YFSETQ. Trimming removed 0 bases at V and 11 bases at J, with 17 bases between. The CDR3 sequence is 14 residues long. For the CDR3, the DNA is TGCGCCAGCAGCTTGGCTTCCGTCGAAAACGAGGCTTTCTTT. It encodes CASSLASVENEAFF.

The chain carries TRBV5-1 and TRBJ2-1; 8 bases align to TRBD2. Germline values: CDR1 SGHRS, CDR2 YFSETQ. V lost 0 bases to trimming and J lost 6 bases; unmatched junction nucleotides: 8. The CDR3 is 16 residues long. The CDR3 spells CASSLGFSGNVNEQFF. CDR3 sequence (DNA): TGCGCCAGCAGCTTGGGTTTTAGCGGGAACGTCAATGAGCAGTTCTTC.

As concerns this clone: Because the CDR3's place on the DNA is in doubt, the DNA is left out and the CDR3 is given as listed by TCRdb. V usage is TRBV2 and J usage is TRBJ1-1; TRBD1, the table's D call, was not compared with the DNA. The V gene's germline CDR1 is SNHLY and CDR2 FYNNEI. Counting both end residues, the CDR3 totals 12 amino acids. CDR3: CASSVGTGTSDF.

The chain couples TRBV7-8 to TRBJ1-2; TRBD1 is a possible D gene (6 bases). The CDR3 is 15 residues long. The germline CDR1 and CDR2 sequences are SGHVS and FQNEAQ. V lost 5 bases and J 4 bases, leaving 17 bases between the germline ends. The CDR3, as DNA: TGTGCCAGCAGCCGCACCCCGGGACAAAGCTATGGCTACACCTTC. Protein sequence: CASSRTPGQSYGYTF.

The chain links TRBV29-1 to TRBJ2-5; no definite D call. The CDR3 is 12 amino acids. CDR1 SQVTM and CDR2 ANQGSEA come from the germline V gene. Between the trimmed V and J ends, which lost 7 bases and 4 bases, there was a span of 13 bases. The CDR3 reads CSGVWTAETQYF. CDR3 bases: TGCAGCGGTGTCTGGACCGCAGAGACCCAGTACTTC.

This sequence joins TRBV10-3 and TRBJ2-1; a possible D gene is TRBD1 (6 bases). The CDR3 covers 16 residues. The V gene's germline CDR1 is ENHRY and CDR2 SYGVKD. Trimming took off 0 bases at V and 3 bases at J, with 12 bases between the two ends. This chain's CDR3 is CAISESTQGGYNEQFF. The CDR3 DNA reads TGTGCCATCAGTGAGTCGACACAGGGCGGCTACAATGAGCAGTTCTTC.